This T cell receptor beta chain was identified in a study of CD8 T cells in Susac syndrome. Reverse transcription of roughly 0.5 to 1 ug RNA was carried out with random hexamers. TCRdb itself ran the immunoSEQ multiplex PCR reads through MiXCR, one entry per CDR3 protein. Found here are about 130,000 distinct CDR3 sequences, roughly 94% of them singletons; the top ten hold around 0.12%. Germline V gene data show CDR1 as SGHRS and CDR2 as YFSETQ. V lost 5 bases and J 0 bases, leaving 12 bases between the germline ends. The CDR3 has 15 amino acids. This receptor was identified in a human donor with multiple sclerosis. The sample taken for sequencing was CD4+ T cells from PBMCs. The V call is TRBV5-1, the J call TRBJ1-5; D is uncertain. The CDR3 sequence: CASSWSGFSNQPQHF. CDR3 DNA: TGCGCCAGCAGTTGGTCGGGGTTTAGCAATCAGCCCCAGCATTTT.